This T cell receptor beta chain was captured by sequencing in a study of blood T cell repertoires in COVID-19. Overall study: Researchers got acute and convalescent COVID-19 samples from the United States, Italy and Spain.

CDR3 size: 19 residues. Per the germline V gene, CDR1 is SGHNT and CDR2 is YENEEA. V gave up 4 bases and J gave up 6 bases; unmatched junction bases: 20. Sequenced by immunoSEQ multiplex PCR; TCRdb stores in-frame clones only, minus some. The sample shows roughly 260,000 clones, roughly nine tenths of them seen only once. This clone showed up just a few times. This chain connects TRBV11-3 to TRBJ2-1; 8 bases line up with TRBD2. The sample taken for sequencing was peripheral blood. This clonotype was obtained from a middle-aged man who had recovered from COVID-19. The CDR3 loop reads CASSSGPGGDRAGSNEQFF. As DNA, the CDR3 is TGTGCCAGCAGCTCGGGTCCCGGGGGGGATAGAGCGGGGAGCAATGAGCAGTTCTTC.